Listed below are T cell receptor beta chains from one sample, sequenced in a study of tumour-infiltrating T cells in Burkitt lymphoma. TCRdb's table, derived via immunoSEQ multiplex PCR, lists solely in-frame clones and lacks some. Here the sample spans about 14,000 clones, approximately 30% being singletons. The sample was tumor tissue. The receptors were gathered from a human donor with diffuse large B-cell lymphoma. The CDR3 runs from the conserved cysteine through the conserved F or W. Size is omitted from some rows. Given values are once, few, many or a class for expanded clones.

TRBJ2-1 TRBV5-4 . CASSDNRGNEQFF
TRBJ2-1 TRBV30 medium-sized CAWSLAGVEQFF
TRBJ1-5 TRBV5-5 few CASSLVVGLMFQPQHF
TRBJ2-1 TRBV28 . CASSRTSGRVHEQFF
TRBJ1-1 TRBV30 few CAWRRGVWGEAFF
TRBJ2-7 TRBV28 few CASNLPGLPSEQYF
TRBJ1-4 TRBV5-1 few CASSLQDSGAGEKLFF
TRBJ1-5 TRBV2 . CASTLTGGLGNQPQHF
TRBJ1-4 TRBV6-1 . CASRGVGTGDEKLFF
TRBJ2-1 TRBV5-4 few CASSGDGPSYNEQFF
TRBJ2-3 TRBV29-1 few CSVVPSTDTQYF
TRBJ1-1 TRBV5-6 . CASSFAGTGLFNTEAFF
TRBJ2-2 TRBV7-9 . CASSFGQDYTGELFF
TRBJ2-2 TRBV25-1 . CASSDVAVNTGELFF
TRBJ2-7 TRBV27 . CASSLSSYSYEQYF
TRBJ2-2 TRBV4-1 few CASRRTGGTGELFF
TRBJ1-1 TRBV25-1 few CASSGAGWAMNTEAFF
TRBJ1-5 TRBV27 . CASSLWGNQPQHF
TRBJ1-1 TRBV2 few CASSNTGRAFF
TRBJ1-4 TRBV25-1 . CASSDWTGRHEKLFF
TRBJ2-5 TRBV11-2 once CASSLGGFQETQYF
TRBJ2-7 TRBV28 . CASSFILDRGKHEQYF
TRBJ2-5 TRBV4-1 . CASSQRETQYF
TRBJ2-2 TRBV18 . CASSPVSGTGELFF
TRBJ2-7 TRBV5-1 . CASSLPPAGGLSYEQYF
TRBJ1-3 TRBV2 . CASSGERGNTIYF
TRBJ2-1 TRBV20-1 . CSARGPTLWFF